These 6 T cell receptor beta chains were all obtained from the same sample, sequenced in a study of shared clonotypes between healthy human individuals (dated by TCRdb to 2020 to 2022). Library construction relied on the immunoSEQ multiplex PCR assay. TCRdb re-hosts the immuneACCESS table, in-frame sequences only. Its copies lack some clones; in the studies checked, an unresolved V gene accounts for under half of them, and the cause for the rest is not known. Here the sample has approximately 440,000 clones; 60% to 80% occur a single time. The ten largest clones take up about 11% of the sample. The sample taken for sequencing was PBMCs. All receptors derive from a woman in her forties in good health. Some clones in this sample may be carry-over from other donors' samples.

This clone was counted only a few times. The chain links TRBV2 to TRBJ1-2, with no clear D. This CDR3 contains 12 residues. V dropped 4 bases and J dropped 10 bases, with 13 bases sitting between them. Germline CDR1 is SNHLY and CDR2 is FYNNEI. This CDR3 is CASSVGGSFYTF. CDR3 DNA sequence: TGTGCCAGCAGTGTGGGAGGATCTTTCTACACCTTC.

This chain joins TRBV19 and TRBJ1-3; 8 positions match TRBD1. V dropped 10 bases and J dropped 0; count of bases not matched to a gene: 5. Germline values: CDR1 LNHDA, CDR2 SQIVND (reference sequence). This CDR3 is 14 amino acids long. The CDR3 protein is CATSDRDSGNTIYF. The CDR3 DNA follows: TGTGCCACCTCGGACAGGGACTCTGGAAACACCATATATTTT.

J is TRBJ1-2 and V is TRBV5-1; 8 bases fit TRBD1. CDR1 is SGHRS and CDR2 is YFSETQ in the germline V gene. The CDR3 is 15 amino acids. Losses at the gene ends were 4 bases for V and 2 bases for J; bases not matched to a gene: 7. The CDR3 bases are TGCGCCAGCAGCCTACGGACAGGGCGAAACTATGGCTACACCTTC. Translation gives CASSLRTGRNYGYTF.

The rearrangement joins TRBV12-5 to TRBJ2-1; D uncertain. V dropped 3 bases and J dropped 1 base, with 19 bases sitting between them. CDR3 length equals 18 residues. From germline, CDR1 is LGHNT and CDR2 FRNRAP. The CDR3 DNA reads TGTGCTAGTGGTTTTAACGCCGAGGACCTACTATCCTACAATGAGCAGTTCTTC. Amino acids: CASGFNAEDLLSYNEQFF.

The rearrangement uses TRBV2 and TRBJ2-7, with TRBD1 matching over 7 bases. Germline CDR1 reads SNHLY; CDR2 reads FYNNEI. V gave up 1 base and J gave up 2 bases; unmatched junction bases: 5. The CDR3 spans 15 residues. The CDR3: CASSEETGYAYEQYF. The CDR3 DNA follows: TGTGCCAGCAGTGAAGAGACAGGGTATGCCTACGAGCAGTACTTC.

Only one count was recorded for this clone. The chain joins TRBV4-2 to TRBJ2-6; 9 bases are shared with TRBD1. Germline assignment: CDR1 LGHNA and CDR2 YNFKEQ. J lost 0 bases, V lost 5 bases, and 5 bases had no gene match. There are 17 residues in the CDR3. In DNA form, the CDR3 reads TGTGCCAGCAGCAAGGGACAGGGAAGCTCTGGGGCCAACGTCCTGACTTTC. This codes for CASSKGQGSSGANVLTF.